The 31 T cell receptor beta chains below all came from one sample that was sequenced in a study of CD8+ T cells in alopecia areata. RNA extraction was followed by reverse transcription into cDNA, which acted as the sequencing template. Sequenced by immunoSEQ multiplex PCR; TCRdb stores in-frame clones only, minus some. The data hold about 210,000 clones, with around two fifths observed a single time. This sample's treatment: oral pan-JAK inhibitor, 5-10 mg twice daily. Sequences were derived from CD4+ T cells sorted from blood, sampled at roughly week 38, from a patient treated with tofacitinib. The receptors stem from a human donor with alopecia areata.

This clone was seen only a few times. This rearrangement joins TRBV14 to TRBJ2-2, with 11 bases lining up with TRBD2. Germline loops: CDR1 SGHDN, CDR2 FVKESK. J lost 6 bases, V lost 0 bases, and 6 bases had no gene match. The CDR3 runs to 17 residues. The CDR3 loop is CASSQDRLAGGAGELFF. In DNA, the CDR3 is TGTGCCAGCAGCCAAGATCGGCTAGCGGGAGGCGCCGGGGAGCTGTTTTTT.

V is TRBV4-1 and J is TRBJ2-4; 14 nucleotides line up with TRBD2. The germline V gene has CDR1 MGHRA and CDR2 YSYEKL. After removal of 0 bases from V and 2 bases from J, the junction contained 12 bases not matched to a gene. The CDR3 runs to 21 residues. The CDR3 reads CASSQEDPGLAGVVTKNIQYF. CDR3 DNA: TGCGCCAGCAGCCAAGAGGATCCGGGACTAGCGGGAGTTGTGACCAAAAACATTCAGTACTTC.

V and J are TRBV20-1 and TRBJ2-7, with D possibly TRBD2 on 6 matching bases. The CDR3 has 10 residues. Per the germline V gene, CDR1 is DFQATT and CDR2 is SNEGSKA (reference sequence). CDR3 DNA sequence: TGCAGGGCGGAGGGGACGGAGCAGTACTTC. It encodes CRAEGTEQYF.

This clone turned up a few times. The chain couples TRBV4-3 to TRBJ2-7; 13 bases line up with TRBD2. This CDR3 has 15 amino acids. Germline values: CDR1 LGHNA, CDR2 YSLEER. V trimming: 3 bases; J trimming: 4 bases; junction bases outside the gene matches: 3. The CDR3 DNA follows: TGCGCCAGCAGCCACCGGACTAGCGGGAGATACGAGCAGTACTTC. Translated, it gives CASSHRTSGRYEQYF.

V is TRBV9 and J is TRBJ2-2, with D uncertain. The germline gives CDR1 SGDLS, CDR2 YYNGEE. V dropped 4 bases and J dropped 3 bases, with 7 bases sitting between them. This CDR3 has 13 amino acids. This CDR3 reads CASSPGHTGELFF. The CDR3 DNA reads TGTGCCAGCAGCCCCGGCCACACCGGGGAGCTGTTTTTT.

The chain carries TRBV4-2 and TRBJ1-4; TRBD1 is a possible D gene (6 bases). This CDR3 spans 14 amino acids. Germline V lookup: CDR1 LGHNA, CDR2 YNFKEQ. The V gene lost 0 bases and the J gene lost 8 bases, with 10 bases spanning the gap. The CDR3 DNA reads TGTGCCAGCAGCCAAGATAGGGGGAGCGAAAAACTGTTTTTT. This translates into CASSQDRGSEKLFF.

This clone has only a few counts. V usage is TRBV2 and J usage is TRBJ2-7, with D perhaps matching TRBD2 (6 bases). This CDR3 spans 14 amino acids. In germline, CDR1 is SNHLY, CDR2 FYNNEI. V shed 3 bases and J shed 3 bases, with 12 bases lying between them. CDR3 residues: CASSDRAGNYEQYF. Written as DNA, the CDR3 is TGTGCCAGCAGTGACAGGGCGGGGAACTACGAGCAGTACTTC.

The chain combines TRBV30 with TRBJ1-5; unclear D gene. Germline values: CDR1 GTSNPN, CDR2 SVGIG (reference sequence). There are 16 residues in the CDR3. V was cut by 0 bases and J by 4 bases, with 16 bases left in between. CDR3 sequence: CAWSVYGQLKNQPQHF. The CDR3 DNA follows: TGTGCCTGGAGTGTATACGGCCAGCTGAAAAATCAGCCCCAGCATTTT.

The chain combines TRBV7-2 with TRBJ2-7; either TRBD1 or TRBD2 may supply D (5 bases each). Trimming stripped 3 bases from V and 2 bases from J, with 11 bases between. The CDR3 length is 14 residues. Germline CDR1 SGHTA, CDR2 FQGNSA. CDR3 sequence reads: CASSFPGAPYEQYF. The CDR3 nucleotides read TGTGCCAGCAGCTTTCCCGGGGCTCCCTACGAGCAGTACTTC.

The V gene is TRBV6-5, the J gene TRBJ1-2, with a tentative D call TRBD1 (5 bases). The CDR3 length is 14 residues. Looked up from germline, CDR1 is MNHEY and CDR2 is SVGAGI. V was shortened by 5 bases and J by 8 bases, with 18 bases between the two germline ends. This CDR3 is CASSEEGVLLGYTF. The CDR3 region has the DNA TGTGCCAGCAGTGAAGAAGGGGTCTTACTCGGCTACACCTTC.

This clone was found a few times. The chain uses TRBV18 and TRBJ2-3, with D possibly being TRBD1 (5 bases). CDR1 is KGHSH and CDR2 is LQKENI in the germline V gene. V lost 3 bases and J 4 bases, leaving 14 bases between the germline ends. The CDR3 sequence is 15 residues long. CDR3 loop: CASSPAQIQADTQYF. The DNA for the CDR3 is TGTGCCAGCTCACCGGCTCAGATACAGGCAGATACGCAGTATTTT. Full variable domain (missing parts from reference TRBV18 and TRBJ2-3): NAGVMQNPRHLVRRRGQEARLRCSPMKGHSHVYWYRQLPEEGLKFMVYLQKENIIDESGMPKERFSAEFPKEGPSILRIQQVVRGDSAAYFCASSPAQIQADTQYFGPGTRLTVL.

V is TRBV29-1 and J is TRBJ2-5, with D perhaps given as TRBD1 or TRBD2 (5 bases each). With 3 bases removed from V and 3 bases from J, the gap between germline ends came to 14 bases. The CDR3 totals 14 residues. Germline lookup yields CDR1 SQVTM and CDR2 ANQGSEA. The CDR3 bases are TGCAGCGTTGAGGGTCTTGGGGGAAAAGAGACCCAGTACTTC. Translating gives CSVEGLGGKETQYF.

A few counts support this clone. The chain recombines TRBV29-1 with TRBJ2-2, with D unresolved. Germline assignment: CDR1 SQVTM and CDR2 ANQGSEA. The CDR3 consists of 14 residues. The V gene lost 5 bases and the J gene lost 1 base, with 11 bases spanning the gap. CDR3 in amino acids: CSVRVDLNTGELFF. CDR3 DNA: TGCAGCGTTAGAGTGGATCTGAACACCGGGGAGCTGTTTTTT.

The J gene is TRBJ1-4, the V gene TRBV30; D is unresolved. CDR1 and CDR2 from the germline V gene are GTSNPN and SVGIG (reference sequence). V lost 2 bases, J lost 0 bases, and 7 bases lay in between. This CDR3 is built from 14 residues. Here the CDR3 DNA reads TGTGCCTGGAGTAGGAGGGCAACTAATGAAAAACTGTTTTTT. This codes for CAWSRRATNEKLFF.

The chain carries TRBV19 and TRBJ1-4; the D gene is possibly TRBD1 (5 bases). This CDR3 is 13 amino acids long. V gave up 4 bases and J gave up 8 bases, with 11 bases separating them. Germline CDR1 LNHDA, CDR2 SQIVND (reference sequence). This chain's CDR3 is CASSRTIEEKLFF. As DNA, the CDR3 is TGTGCCAGTAGTAGGACAATTGAAGAAAAACTGTTTTTT.

The chain uses TRBV7-8 and TRBJ2-2; TRBD1 aligns across 12 bases. Germline loops: CDR1 SGHVS, CDR2 FQNEAQ. Trimming cost V 5 bases and J 5 bases; bases outside gene matches: 3. This CDR3 has 15 residues. CDR3 amino acids: CASSTGQGATGELFF. The CDR3 coding sequence is TGTGCCAGCAGCACGGGACAGGGGGCGACCGGGGAGCTGTTTTTT. The complete variable domain, with remaining parts taken from reference TRBV7-8 and TRBJ2-2, reads GAGVSQSPRYKVAKRGQDVALRCDPISGHVSLFWYQQALGQGPEFLTYFQNEAQLDKSGLPSDRFFAERPEGSVSTLKIQRTQQEDSAVYLCASSTGQGATGELFFGEGSRLTVL.

V is TRBV19 and J is TRBJ2-4; D remains unclear. The V gene's germline CDR1 is LNHDA and CDR2 SQIVND (reference sequence). Trimming took 6 bases from V and 3 from J, leaving 6 bases between them. The CDR3 extends over 12 amino acids. The CDR3 spells CASRTHKNIQYF. Here the CDR3 DNA reads TGTGCCAGTAGGACCCACAAAAACATTCAGTACTTC.

The chain carries TRBV2 and TRBJ2-7, with D perhaps matching TRBD2 (6 bases). Germline-derived CDR1 and CDR2 are SNHLY and FYNNEI. The CDR3 extends over 14 amino acids. V lost 8 bases and J lost 4, with 18 bases in between. CDR3 amino acids: CASARTGDPYEQYF. Written as DNA, the CDR3 is TGTGCCAGCGCTCGGACGGGGGACCCATACGAGCAGTACTTC.

This clone was observed a handful of times. The V and J genes are TRBV10-3 and TRBJ2-2, with D perhaps matching TRBD2 (6 bases). Trimming took off 0 bases at V and 3 bases at J, with 11 bases between the two ends. This CDR3 has 16 amino acids. The germline V gene has CDR1 ENHRY and CDR2 SYGVKD. The CDR3 here is CAISESGGLDTGELFF. The DNA for the CDR3 is TGTGCCATCAGTGAGTCGGGGGGATTGGACACCGGGGAGCTGTTTTTT.

The chain has TRBV30 and TRBJ2-5; D is unclear. The CDR3 is made up of 14 amino acids. Germline CDR1 is GTSNPN and CDR2 is SVGIG (reference sequence). Trimming removed 0 bases from V and 5 bases from J, with 13 bases in between. CDR3 nucleotides: TGTGCCTGGAGTGTGGCAGGCGATGCTGAGACCCAGTACTTC. This sequence encodes CAWSVAGDAETQYF.

V gene TRBV7-2 combines with J gene TRBJ2-5, with 10 positions matching TRBD1. CDR1 SGHTA and CDR2 FQGNSA come from the germline V gene. Trimming took 6 bases from V and 5 from J; bases not matched to a gene: 9. CDR3 length: 15 amino acids. CDR3 in amino acids: CASSSPGTGAETQYF. In DNA form, the CDR3 reads TGTGCCAGCAGTTCCCCCGGGACAGGGGCCGAGACCCAGTACTTC. Full variable domain (rest looked up from reference TRBV7-2 and TRBJ2-5): GAGVSQSPSNKVTEKGKDVELRCDPISGHTALYWYRQSLGQGLEFLIYFQGNSAPDKSGLPSDRFSAERTGGSVSTLTIQRTQQEDSAVYLCASSSPGTGAETQYFGPGTRLLVL.

V usage is TRBV19 and J usage is TRBJ1-5; a possible D gene is TRBD1 (5 bases). The CDR3 runs to 17 residues. Per the germline V gene, CDR1 is LNHDA and CDR2 is SQIVND (reference sequence). Trimming pared 3 bases from V and 3 bases from J, leaving 18 bases between. CDR3 in DNA: TGTGCCAGTAGTATCACCGGGACGTCCATCGTCAATCAGCCCCAGCATTTT. As protein: CASSITGTSIVNQPQHF.

This clone was observed once. The rearrangement links TRBV5-1 to TRBJ2-5; D is undetermined. Trimming shortened V by 4 bases and J by 0 bases, and 13 bases separated the two germline ends. CDR3 length: 15 amino acids. Germline V gene sequence: CDR1 SGHRS, CDR2 YFSETQ. This CDR3 reads CASSASTAYQETQYF. DNA of the CDR3: TGCGCCAGCAGCGCCTCGACGGCGTACCAAGAGACCCAGTACTTC.

This clone was seen a handful of times. The chain links TRBV4-1 to TRBJ2-5; TRBD2 might be the D (6 bases). The germline V gene has CDR1 MGHRA and CDR2 YSYEKL. The CDR3 sequence is 13 residues long. Between the trimmed V and J ends, which lost 1 base and 3 bases, there was a span of 6 bases. CDR3: CASSQGGEETQYF. The CDR3 DNA follows: TGCGCCAGCAGCCAAGGGGGGGAAGAGACCCAGTACTTC.

The V gene is TRBV11-2, the J gene TRBJ1-2; D unresolved. Germline V gene lookup returns CDR1 SGHAT and CDR2 FQNNGV. Between the trimmed V and J ends, which lost 5 bases and 8 bases, there was a span of 18 bases. This CDR3 spans 14 amino acids. CDR3 region: CASSNRHQAYGYTF. The CDR3 DNA follows: TGTGCCAGCAGCAATCGACACCAGGCTTACGGCTACACCTTC. The entire variable domain, with the rest obtained from reference TRBV11-2 and TRBJ1-2, is as follows: EAGVAQSPRYKIIEKRQSVAFWCNPISGHATLYWYQQILGQGPKLLIQFQNNGVVDDSQLPKDRFSAERLKGVDSTLKIQPAKLEDSAVYLCASSNRHQAYGYTFGSGTRLTVV.

DNA of the CDR3: TGTGCCAGCAACAAGCGGGGGGGAGAGACCCAGTACTTC. It specifies CASNKRGGETQYF. The V gene is TRBV6-5, the J gene TRBJ2-5, with 10 bases matching TRBD2. The CDR3 is 13 residues long. CDR1 MNHEY and CDR2 SVGAGI come from the germline V gene. V gave up 7 bases and J gave up 4 bases; unmatched junction bases: 3.

The chain couples TRBV19 to TRBJ1-1, with D perhaps matching TRBD1 (5 bases). Germline V CDR1 and CDR2: LNHDA, SQIVND (reference sequence). Trimming shortened V by 5 bases and J by 1 base, and 11 bases separated the two germline ends. The CDR3 runs 14 residues. The CDR3 region is CASSSRTGNTEAFF. The CDR3 DNA is TGTGCCAGTAGTTCCCGAACAGGGAACACTGAAGCTTTCTTT.

This clone has just a few counts. The genes are TRBV2 and TRBJ2-7; a weak D match, TRBD1 (6 bases). In germline, CDR1 is SNHLY, CDR2 FYNNEI. CDR3 length equals 15 residues. Trimming removed 11 bases at V and 3 bases at J, with 23 bases between. CDR3 region: CASSSRDNRLYEQYF. CDR3 DNA sequence: TGTGCCTCCAGCAGCAGGGACAACCGACTCTACGAGCAGTACTTC. Variable domain in full (rest from reference TRBV2 and TRBJ2-7): EPEVTQTPSHQVTQMGQEVILRCVPISNHLYFYWYRQILGQKVEFLVSFYNNEISEKSEIFDDQFSVERPDGSNFTLKIRSTKLEDSAMYFCASSSRDNRLYEQYFGPGTRLTVT.

This clone was counted between two and nine times. V and J are TRBV14 and TRBJ2-2; maybe TRBD1 (6 bases). The CDR3 has 17 residues. Germline loops: CDR1 SGHDN, CDR2 FVKESK. The germline V and J ends were trimmed by 0 bases and 6 bases, with 17 bases remaining between them. CDR3 amino acids: CASSQDVTGLNAGELFF. CDR3 in DNA: TGTGCCAGCAGCCAAGACGTGACAGGTCTTAACGCCGGGGAGCTGTTTTTT.

This rearrangement joins TRBV29-1 to TRBJ2-7; D unclear. The CDR3 runs 13 residues. Germline V gene data show CDR1 as SQVTM and CDR2 as ANQGSEA. Trimming removed 4 bases from V and 7 bases from J, with 17 bases in between. This chain's CDR3 is CSVGWAGVGEQYF. The CDR3 DNA sequence: TGCAGCGTTGGTTGGGCCGGCGTGGGGGAGCAGTACTTC.

The chain carries TRBV5-5 and TRBJ2-1; 8 nucleotides agree with TRBD2. Per germline, CDR1 SGHKS and CDR2 YYEKEE (reference sequence). The CDR3 length is 16 residues. With 3 bases clipped from V and 6 bases from J, the junction kept 11 bases outside the gene matches. The CDR3 spells CASSSILAEWGNEQFF. The CDR3 DNA follows: TGTGCCAGCAGCTCTATACTAGCGGAGTGGGGCAATGAGCAGTTCTTC.